This entry is about one TCR beta chain. Its matching antigen is unknown. PCR employed 60 Vbeta and 13 Jbeta primers. Authors' analysis steps: The count from a later analysis was 79 million or so unique TCR beta chains, 9.5 million to 11 million of them shared. TCRdb's table, derived via immunoSEQ multiplex PCR, lists solely in-frame clones and lacks some. Clonal size and the V and J genes are those of that table, whereas D and trimming came from the DNA. There are more than 70,000 clones in the sample; about 70% occur only once, and less than 9% lies in the top ten. V was pared by 1 base and J by 4 bases, with 13 bases between. From germline, CDR1 is GTSNPN and CDR2 SVGIG (reference sequence). CDR3 length equals 14 residues. This entry belongs to a study of cytomegalovirus exposure and HLA in healthy donors. Findings of the study overall: Follow-up analysis later connected one missense variant in DCLRE1C with trimming of TCR beta V- and J-genes. There were some V segments, including TRBV6-2 and TRBV6-3, excluded as indistinguishable.

This receptor was taken from a man aged 35 to 55 in good health and CMV-seropositive. The rearrangement links TRBV30 to TRBJ2-5; TRBD2 might be the D (5 bases). The sample comprised PBMCs. CDR3 nucleotides: TGTGCCTGGAGTGCACCGGGATCTAGAGAGACCCAGTACTTC. It yields the protein CAWSAPGSRETQYF.